This T cell receptor (beta chain) derives from a study of Tregs in tolerant kidney transplant recipients. Germline CDR1 SQVTM, CDR2 ANQGSEA. CDR3 size: 14 residues. The V gene end was trimmed by 6 bases and the J gene end by 4 bases; junction bases not matched to a gene: 10. Overall study results and limits: No direct test of biological reproducibility was done here. Tregs expanded with activated donor B cells seemed most donor-specific. Validation in larger populations is needed because few patients were studied.

Assay used: immunoSEQ multiplex PCR; TCRdb lists only in-frame clones, some missing. This sample has 200,000 to 300,000 clones, with about 80% found just once. CD4+CD25+CD127- Tregs, CD4+CD25- non-Tregs, CD4 and CD8 cells were sorted. About this clone: The antigen is undetermined.

The chain links TRBV29-1 to TRBJ1-1, with TRBD1 matching over 8 bases. The sample was CD4+ T cells from blood. The clonotype originates from a human donor in good health. Written as DNA, the CDR3 is TGCAGCGTCGGGACAGGTCTCAAGGGCACTGAAGCTTTCTTT. It encodes CSVGTGLKGTEAFF.